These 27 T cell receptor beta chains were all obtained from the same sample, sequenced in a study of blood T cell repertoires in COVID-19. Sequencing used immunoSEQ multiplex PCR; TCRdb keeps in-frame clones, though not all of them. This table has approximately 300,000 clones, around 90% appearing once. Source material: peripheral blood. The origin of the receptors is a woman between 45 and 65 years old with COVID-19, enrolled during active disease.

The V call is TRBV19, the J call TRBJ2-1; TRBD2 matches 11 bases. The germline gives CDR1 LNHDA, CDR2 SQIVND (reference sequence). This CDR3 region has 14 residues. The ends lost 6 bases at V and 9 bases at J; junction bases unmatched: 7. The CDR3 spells CASRNLLAGGEQFF. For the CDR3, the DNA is TGTGCCAGTAGGAATCTTCTAGCGGGAGGTGAGCAGTTCTTC.

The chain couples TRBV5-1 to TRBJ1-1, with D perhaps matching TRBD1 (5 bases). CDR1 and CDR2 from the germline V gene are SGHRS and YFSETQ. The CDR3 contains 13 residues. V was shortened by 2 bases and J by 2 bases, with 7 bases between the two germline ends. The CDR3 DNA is TGCGCCAGCAGCTTAGACAGTAACACTGAAGCTTTCTTT. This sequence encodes CASSLDSNTEAFF.

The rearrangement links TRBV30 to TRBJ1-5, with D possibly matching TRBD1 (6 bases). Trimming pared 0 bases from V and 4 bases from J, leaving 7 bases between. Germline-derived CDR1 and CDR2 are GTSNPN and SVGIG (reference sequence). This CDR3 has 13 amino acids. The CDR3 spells CAWSVGTNQPQHF. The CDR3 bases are TGTGCCTGGAGTGTAGGGACAAATCAGCCCCAGCATTTT.

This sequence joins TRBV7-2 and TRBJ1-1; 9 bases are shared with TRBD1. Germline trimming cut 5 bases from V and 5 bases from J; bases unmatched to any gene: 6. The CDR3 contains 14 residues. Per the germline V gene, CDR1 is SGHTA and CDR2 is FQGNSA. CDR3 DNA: TGTGCCAGCAGCACAGGACAGGGGTGGACTGAAGCTTTCTTT. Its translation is CASSTGQGWTEAFF.

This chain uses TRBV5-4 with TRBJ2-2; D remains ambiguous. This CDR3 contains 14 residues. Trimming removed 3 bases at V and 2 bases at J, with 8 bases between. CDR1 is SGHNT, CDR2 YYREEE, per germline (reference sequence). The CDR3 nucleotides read TGTGCCAGCAGCTCATGGCCCAACACCGGGGAGCTGTTTTTT. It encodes CASSSWPNTGELFF.

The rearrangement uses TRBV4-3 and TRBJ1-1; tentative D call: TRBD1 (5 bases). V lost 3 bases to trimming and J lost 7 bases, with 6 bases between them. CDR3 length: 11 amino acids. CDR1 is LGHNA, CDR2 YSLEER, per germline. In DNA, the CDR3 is TGCGCCAGCAGCCAGGGGCATGAAGCTTTCTTT. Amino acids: CASSQGHEAFF.

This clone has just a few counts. The CDR3 DNA reads as TGTGCCAGCAGCTTCGGGACAGGGGGCGAGCAGTACTTC. Translating it yields CASSFGTGGEQYF. The rearrangement joins TRBV5-6 to TRBJ2-7; 11 bases map to TRBD1. Germline CDR1 is SGHDT and CDR2 is YYEEEE. The CDR3 consists of 13 residues. After removal of 2 bases from V and 6 bases from J, the junction contained 1 base not matched to a gene.

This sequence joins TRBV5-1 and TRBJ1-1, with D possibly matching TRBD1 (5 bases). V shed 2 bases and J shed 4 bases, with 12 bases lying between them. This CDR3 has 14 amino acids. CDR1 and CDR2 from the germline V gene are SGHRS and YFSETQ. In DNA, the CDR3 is TGCGCCAGCAGCTTAACGACAGTTGGCACTGAAGCTTTCTTT. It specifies CASSLTTVGTEAFF.

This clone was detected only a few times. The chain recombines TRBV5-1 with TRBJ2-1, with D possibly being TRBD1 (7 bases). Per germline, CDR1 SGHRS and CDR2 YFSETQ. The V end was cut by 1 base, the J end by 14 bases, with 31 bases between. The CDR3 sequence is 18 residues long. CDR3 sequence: CASSLRSSRGDRRGQEFF. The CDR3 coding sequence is TGCGCCAGCAGCTTGAGATCGTCCAGGGGGGATAGGCGGGGCCAAGAGTTCTTC.

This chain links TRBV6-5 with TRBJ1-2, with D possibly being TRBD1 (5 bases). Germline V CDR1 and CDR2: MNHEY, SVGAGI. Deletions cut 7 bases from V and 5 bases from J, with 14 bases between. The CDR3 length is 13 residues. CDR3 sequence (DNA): TGTGCCAGCAAGGCCAGGGAGGCTTATGGCTACACCTTC. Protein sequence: CASKAREAYGYTF.

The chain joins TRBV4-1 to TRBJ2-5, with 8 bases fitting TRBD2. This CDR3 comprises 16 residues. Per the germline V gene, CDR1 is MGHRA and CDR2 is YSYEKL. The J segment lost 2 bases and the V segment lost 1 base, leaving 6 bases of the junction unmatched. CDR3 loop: CASSQAPGTRQETQYF. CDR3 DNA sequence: TGCGCCAGCAGCCAAGCCCCCGGGACTAGGCAAGAGACCCAGTACTTC.

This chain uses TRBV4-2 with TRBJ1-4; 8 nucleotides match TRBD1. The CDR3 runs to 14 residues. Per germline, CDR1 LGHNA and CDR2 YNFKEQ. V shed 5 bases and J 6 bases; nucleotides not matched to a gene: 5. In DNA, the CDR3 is TGTGCCAGCAGCGGGGACAGGTTCTATGAAAAACTGTTTTTT. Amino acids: CASSGDRFYEKLFF.

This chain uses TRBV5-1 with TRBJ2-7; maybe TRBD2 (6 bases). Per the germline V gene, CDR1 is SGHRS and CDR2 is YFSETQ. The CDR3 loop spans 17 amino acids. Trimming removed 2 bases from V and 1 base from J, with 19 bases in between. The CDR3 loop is CASSFTLGGGKSYEQYF. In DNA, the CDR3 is TGCGCCAGCAGCTTTACGCTGGGGGGAGGAAAATCCTACGAGCAGTACTTC.

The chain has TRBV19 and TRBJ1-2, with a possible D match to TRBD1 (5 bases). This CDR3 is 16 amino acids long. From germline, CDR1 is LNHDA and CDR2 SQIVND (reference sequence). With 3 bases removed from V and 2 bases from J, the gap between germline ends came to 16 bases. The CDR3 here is CASSIGGGVMNYGYTF. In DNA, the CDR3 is TGTGCCAGTAGTATCGGGGGGGGAGTTATGAACTATGGCTACACCTTC.

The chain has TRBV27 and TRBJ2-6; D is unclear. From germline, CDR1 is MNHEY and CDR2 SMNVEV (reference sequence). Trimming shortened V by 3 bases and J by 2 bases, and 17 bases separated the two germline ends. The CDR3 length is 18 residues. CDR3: CASSFIRSTSAGANVLTF. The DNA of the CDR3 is TGTGCCAGCAGTTTCATAAGGAGCACCTCTGCTGGGGCCAACGTCCTGACTTTC.

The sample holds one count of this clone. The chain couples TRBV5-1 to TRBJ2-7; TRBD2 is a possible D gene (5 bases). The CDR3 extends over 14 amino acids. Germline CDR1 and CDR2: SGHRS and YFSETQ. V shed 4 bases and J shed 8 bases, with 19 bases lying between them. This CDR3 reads CASSPTGLPIKQYF. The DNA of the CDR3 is TGCGCCAGCAGCCCTACCGGACTTCCCATCAAGCAGTACTTC.

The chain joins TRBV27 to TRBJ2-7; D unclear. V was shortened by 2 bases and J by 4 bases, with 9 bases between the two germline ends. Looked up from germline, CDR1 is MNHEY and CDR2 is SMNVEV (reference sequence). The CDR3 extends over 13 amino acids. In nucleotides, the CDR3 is TGTGCCAGCAGTTTAAGGAGAGATTACGAGCAGTACTTC. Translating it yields CASSLRRDYEQYF.

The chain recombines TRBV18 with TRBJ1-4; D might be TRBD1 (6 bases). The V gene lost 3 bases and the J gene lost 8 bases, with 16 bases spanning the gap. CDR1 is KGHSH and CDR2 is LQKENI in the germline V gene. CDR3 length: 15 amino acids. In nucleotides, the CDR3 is TGTGCCAGCTCACCGGTGGGTACAGGGCGAGAAAAACTGTTTTTT. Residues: CASSPVGTGREKLFF. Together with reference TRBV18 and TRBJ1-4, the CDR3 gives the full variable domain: NAGVMQNPRHLVRRRGQEARLRCSPMKGHSHVYWYRQLPEEGLKFMVYLQKENIIDESGMPKERFSAEFPKEGPSILRIQQVVRGDSAAYFCASSPVGTGREKLFFGSGTQLSVL.

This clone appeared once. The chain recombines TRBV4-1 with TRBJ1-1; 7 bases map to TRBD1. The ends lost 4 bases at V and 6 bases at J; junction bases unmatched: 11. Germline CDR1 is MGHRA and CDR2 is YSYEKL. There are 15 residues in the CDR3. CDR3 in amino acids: CASSLQETGLAEAFF. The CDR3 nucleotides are TGCGCCAGCAGCCTGCAAGAGACAGGGTTGGCTGAAGCTTTCTTT.

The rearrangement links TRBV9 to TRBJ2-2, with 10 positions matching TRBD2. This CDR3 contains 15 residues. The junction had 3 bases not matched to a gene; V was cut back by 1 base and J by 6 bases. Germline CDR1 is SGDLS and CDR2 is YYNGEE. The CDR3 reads CASSVKAGGSGELFF. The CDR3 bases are TGTGCCAGCAGCGTAAAAGCGGGAGGGTCCGGGGAGCTGTTTTTT.

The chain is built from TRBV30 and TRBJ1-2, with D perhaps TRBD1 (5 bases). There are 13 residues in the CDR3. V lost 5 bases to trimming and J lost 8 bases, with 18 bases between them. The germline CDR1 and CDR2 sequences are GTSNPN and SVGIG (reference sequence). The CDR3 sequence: CAWAQGQLEGYTF. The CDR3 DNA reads TGTGCCTGGGCTCAGGGTCAACTGGAGGGCTACACCTTC.

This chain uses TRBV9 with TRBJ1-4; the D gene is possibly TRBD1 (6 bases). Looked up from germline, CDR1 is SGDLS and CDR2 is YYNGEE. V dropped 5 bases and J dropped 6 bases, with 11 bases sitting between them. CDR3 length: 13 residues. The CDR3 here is CASRDAGDEKLFF. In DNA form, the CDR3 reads TGTGCCAGCAGGGACGCAGGGGATGAAAAACTGTTTTTT.

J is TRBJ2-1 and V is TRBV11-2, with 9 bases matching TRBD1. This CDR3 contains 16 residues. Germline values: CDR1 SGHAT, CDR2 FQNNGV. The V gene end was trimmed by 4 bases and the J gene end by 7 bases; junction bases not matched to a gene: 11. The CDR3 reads CASSSRGQGIRNEQFF. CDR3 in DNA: TGTGCCAGCAGCTCACGTGGACAGGGGATAAGGAATGAGCAGTTCTTC.

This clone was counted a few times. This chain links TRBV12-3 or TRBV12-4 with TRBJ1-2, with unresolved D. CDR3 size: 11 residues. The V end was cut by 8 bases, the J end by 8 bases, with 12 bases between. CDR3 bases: TGTGCCAGCGGGGTGGAGGAAGGCTACACCTTC. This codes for CASGVEEGYTF.

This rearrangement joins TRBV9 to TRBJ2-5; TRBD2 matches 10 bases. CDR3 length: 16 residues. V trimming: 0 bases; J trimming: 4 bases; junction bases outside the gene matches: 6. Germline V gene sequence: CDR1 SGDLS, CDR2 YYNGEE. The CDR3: CASSVDEAGGGETQYF. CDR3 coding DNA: TGTGCCAGCAGCGTAGACGAAGCGGGAGGGGGAGAGACCCAGTACTTC.

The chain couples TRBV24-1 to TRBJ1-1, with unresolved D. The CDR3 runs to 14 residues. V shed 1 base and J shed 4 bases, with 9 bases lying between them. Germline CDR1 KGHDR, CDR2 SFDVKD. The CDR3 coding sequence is TGTGCCACCAGTGATTTAGACTTTTCCACTGAAGCTTTCTTT. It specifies CATSDLDFSTEAFF.

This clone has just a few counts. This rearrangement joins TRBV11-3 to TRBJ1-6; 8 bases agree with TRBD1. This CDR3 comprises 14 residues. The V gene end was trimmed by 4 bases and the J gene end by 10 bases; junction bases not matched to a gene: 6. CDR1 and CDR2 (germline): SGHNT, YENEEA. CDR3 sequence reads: CASSSGQGGSPLHF. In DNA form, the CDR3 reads TGTGCCAGCAGCTCCGGACAGGGCGGATCACCCCTCCACTTT.